This TCR beta chain derives from a study of blood T cells in healthy people across ages (dated by TCRdb to the mid-2010s). For context, the study as a whole: In model experiments, roughly one uniquely barcoded TCR beta cDNA molecule per two T cells was captured by template switching. Using deep sequencing normalized with unique cDNA molecular identifiers, the study measured how TCR beta repertoire diversity changes with age. To avoid experimental bias, donors of different ages were spread randomly across the sequencing lanes. Using the same blood draw, the study looked at two additional independent replicas of 1 million unique cDNA reads for two donors, one aged 18 to 30 and the other aged 80 or older. The donors were split into four age groups: young (average 16 years), middle-aged (around 40), aged (around 67) and long-lived (under 90). The paper's findings and limits, for the study overall: Compared with the aged group, the long-lived group had more naive CD4+ T cells, fewer expanded clones and increased TCR diversity, suggesting age selection. Because the CMV infection status of the donors was unknown, age-related changes in expanded clonotypes may potentially have been confounded. Bulk unsorted PBMC profiling prevented conclusive comparison of naive and antigen-experienced compartments. Observed TCR beta diversity per million T cells fell roughly linearly with age, and a significant reduction was already apparent by age around 40. Total diversity estimates from one million sequenced T cells were considered lower bounds and underestimates. A strong correlation was found between observed TCR beta diversity and the percentage of naive T cells measured by flow cytometry.

The method behind the library was 5' RACE. A second PCR of about 7 to 12 cycles was run with a J-beta primer mix and a sample-barcoded 5' primer. A template-switch 5' adaptor carrying 12 random nucleotides introduced a unique molecular identifier onto each TCR beta cDNA molecule. At least 3 million CDR3-containing paired-end reads were obtained from each sample. First-strand cDNA synthesis was performed from all RNA using the Mint cDNA synthesis kit, with priming by a TRBC-specific oligonucleotide. After uracil-DNA glycosylase treatment, a first 18-cycle PCR used universal primers M1SS and BC2_uni_R on all cDNA. Per the authors' processing: For normalization, 1 million high-quality reads were randomly selected from each sample, with every read carrying a distinct molecular identifier. Instead of being binned into consensus sequences, reads that shared molecular identifiers were thrown out. MiTCR, run with a Q25 quality threshold and the strictest error-elimination algorithm, handled CDR3 identification, clonotype clustering and error correction. A nonparametric unseen species model with Euler transformation was used to estimate a lower bound on total TCR beta diversity. The public reads were quality trimmed at Q25 with fastp and then assembled into clones with MiXCR by TCRdb, keeping productive beta chains. Each entry is one CDR3 protein sequence, shown with its most common DNA and genes. These V and J calls derive from TCRdb rather than the authors' analysis. The sample records around 2 million distinct CDR3 sequences, about two fifths of which are singletons. About 23% of the sample goes to the ten largest clones.

According to the germline V gene, CDR1 reads SGHRS and CDR2 reads YFSETQ. V gives up 0 bases and J gives up 0 bases, and the segment between their germline ends measures 18 bases. From cysteine to phenylalanine, the CDR3 is 18 amino acids long. Only the CDR3 DNA stays, 54 bases, in frame from base 1. The roughly 37 donors, aged about 6 to 95 years, were systemically healthy Caucasian individuals from Russia. Each donor gave 8 to 10 milliliters of peripheral blood, drawn into EDTA-treated Vacutainer tubes. Ficoll-Paque density-gradient centrifugation was used to isolate PBMCs, with at least 7 million per sample. Total RNA was extracted from PBMCs with Trizol reagent, with at least 6 micrograms obtained per sample. The percentages of naive CD45RAhigh/CD27high T cells were determined by flow cytometry on a PBMC aliquot from every donor. This clonotype showed up just a few times. Its antigen is unknown. Per-nucleotide qualities are absent, and no much larger clonotype sits a single base away.

This TCR derives from a human donor in good health. The V gene is TRBV5-1 and the J gene is TRBJ1-2; the D gene cannot be resolved reliably. The sample taken for sequencing was blood. The DNA sequence is as follows: TGCGCCAGCAGCTTGGGACGTGTTGGGGTTGGGGCTAACTATGGCTACACCTTC. This sequence encodes CASSLGRVGVGANYGYTF. Where the CDR3 stops, the reference TRBV5-1 and TRBJ1-2 genes take over; the full variable domain is KAGVTQTPRYLIKTRGQQVTLSCSPISGHRSVSWYQQTPGQGLQFLFEYFSETQRNKGNFPGRFSGRQFSNSRSEMNVSTLELGDSALYLCASSLGRVGVGANYGYTFGSGTRLTVV.